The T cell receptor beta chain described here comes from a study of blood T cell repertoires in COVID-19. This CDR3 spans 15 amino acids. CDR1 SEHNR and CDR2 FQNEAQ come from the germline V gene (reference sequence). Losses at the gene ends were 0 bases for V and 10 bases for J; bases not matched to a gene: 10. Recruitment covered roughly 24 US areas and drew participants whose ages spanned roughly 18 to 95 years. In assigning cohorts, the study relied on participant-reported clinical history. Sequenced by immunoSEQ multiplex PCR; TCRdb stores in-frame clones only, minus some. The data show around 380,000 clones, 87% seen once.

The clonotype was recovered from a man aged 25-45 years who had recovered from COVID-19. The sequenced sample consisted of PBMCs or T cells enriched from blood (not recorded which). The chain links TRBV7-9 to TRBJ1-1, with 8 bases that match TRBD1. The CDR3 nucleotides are TGTGCCAGCAGCTTAGCGAGAACAGGGGGTGTCTTAGCTTTCTTT. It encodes CASSLARTGGVLAFF.